This T cell receptor beta chain was sequenced in a study of blood T cell repertoires in COVID-19. Background on the study: Collection of acute and convalescent COVID-19 samples took place in the United States, Italy and Spain. The cDNA or gDNA used as material had been derived from T cells, B-cell-depleted T cells, or PBMCs.

In the authors' workflow: Reference gene primer amplification gave nucleated cell count estimates. Assay used: immunoSEQ multiplex PCR; TCRdb lists only in-frame clones, some missing. V and J calls and clone size follow that table, whereas D and trimming were derived from the DNA. The table shows fewer than 700,000 clones, with approximately 91% occurring only once. The CDR3 is made up of 17 amino acids. Germline CDR1 reads SNHLY; CDR2 reads FYNNEI. Trimming took off 6 bases at V and 0 bases at J, with 18 bases between the two ends. While infection was still active, Seattle patients were enrolled and then followed longitudinally.

This chain uses TRBV2 with TRBJ1-3; D gene unclear. The sample taken for sequencing was peripheral blood. The source of this sequence is a woman aged 45-65 years with COVID-19, enrolled during active disease. This CDR3 reads CASRGDEGLSSGNTIYF. In DNA form, the CDR3 reads TGTGCCAGCAGGGGTGACGAGGGTTTGAGCTCTGGAAACACCATATATTTT.